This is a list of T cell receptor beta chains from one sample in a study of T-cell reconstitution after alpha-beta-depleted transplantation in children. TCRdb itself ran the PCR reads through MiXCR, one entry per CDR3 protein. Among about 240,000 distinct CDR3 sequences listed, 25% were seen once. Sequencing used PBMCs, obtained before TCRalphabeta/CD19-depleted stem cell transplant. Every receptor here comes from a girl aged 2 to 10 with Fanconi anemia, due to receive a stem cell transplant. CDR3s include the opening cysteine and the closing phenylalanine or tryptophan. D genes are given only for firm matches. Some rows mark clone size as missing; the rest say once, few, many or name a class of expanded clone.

CDR3 DNA: TGTGCCAGCAGTTTCCGAGGCAATGGCGAGCAGTACTTC
CDR3 protein: CASSFRGNGEQYF
D gene: -
CDR3 length: 13
V gene: TRBV27
J gene: TRBJ2-7
clone size: many

CDR3 DNA: TGTGCCAGCAGCTCCGACTGGGGCACTGAAGCTTTCTTT
CDR3 protein: CASSSDWGTEAFF
D gene: -
CDR3 length: 13
V gene: TRBV6-1
J gene: TRBJ1-1
clone size: -

CDR3 DNA: TGTGCCAGCAGTTCTAGCGGGGGACGGACCGGGGAGCTGTTTTTT
CDR3 protein: CASSSSGGRTGELFF
D gene: TRBD2
CDR3 length: 15
V gene: TRBV12-3/TRBV12-4
J gene: TRBJ2-2
clone size: many

CDR3 DNA: TGCGCCAGCAGTCCTTCCAGACAGGTGCACAATGAGCAGTTCTTC
CDR3 protein: CASSPSRQVHNEQFF
D gene: -
CDR3 length: 15
V gene: TRBV23-1
J gene: TRBJ2-1
clone size: once

CDR3 DNA: TGTGCCAGCAGTTTAGTAACGGGGCACGCGCAGTATTTT
CDR3 protein: CASSLVTGHAQYF
D gene: -
CDR3 length: 13
V gene: TRBV12-3/TRBV12-4
J gene: TRBJ2-3
clone size: -

CDR3 DNA: TGCAGCGTTGAAGGAGACAGGAAGGGAAGAGAGACCCAGTACTTC
CDR3 protein: CSVEGDRKGRETQYF
D gene: -
CDR3 length: 15
V gene: TRBV29-1
J gene: TRBJ2-5
clone size: many

CDR3 DNA: TGTGCCAGCAGCTTAGGGGCGGGTTACTACGAGCAGTACTTC
CDR3 protein: CASSLGAGYYEQYF
D gene: -
CDR3 length: 14
V gene: TRBV7-2
J gene: TRBJ2-7
clone size: many

CDR3 DNA: TGTGCCAGCAGTTCGTGGGACAAGCCCTACGAGCAGTACTTC
CDR3 protein: CASSSWDKPYEQYF
D gene: -
CDR3 length: 14
V gene: TRBV13
J gene: TRBJ2-7
clone size: many

CDR3 DNA: TGCAGCGCCACAGGGACAGGGAGCGGCTACAATGAGCAGTTCTTC
CDR3 protein: CSATGTGSGYNEQFF
D gene: TRBD1
CDR3 length: 15
V gene: TRBV29-1
J gene: TRBJ2-1
clone size: many

CDR3 DNA: TGCAGCGTTGAAGGTGTGTGGAGGCAGACCCAGTACTTC
CDR3 protein: CSVEGVWRQTQYF
D gene: -
CDR3 length: 13
V gene: TRBV29-1
J gene: TRBJ2-5
clone size: few

CDR3 DNA: TGCAGCGTTGACGTGTCGAGCGTCCCCCCCTACGAGCAGTACTTC
CDR3 protein: CSVDVSSVPPYEQYF
D gene: -
CDR3 length: 15
V gene: TRBV29-1
J gene: TRBJ2-7
clone size: many

CDR3 DNA: TGTGCCAGCAGTTTATCTGGTTTGGGGTCCTCCTACGAGCAGTACTTC
CDR3 protein: CASSLSGLGSSYEQYF
D gene: -
CDR3 length: 16
V gene: TRBV27
J gene: TRBJ2-7
clone size: -

CDR3 DNA: TGTGCCAGCAGCTTAGTTTTAGGACAGGGGTTTTACGAGCAGTACTTC
CDR3 protein: CASSLVLGQGFYEQYF
D gene: TRBD1
CDR3 length: 16
V gene: TRBV11-2
J gene: TRBJ2-7
clone size: -

CDR3 DNA: TGCGCCAGCAGCTTGGGACTATCACCTAATGAGCAGTTCTTC
CDR3 protein: CASSLGLSPNEQFF
D gene: -
CDR3 length: 14
V gene: TRBV5-1
J gene: TRBJ2-1
clone size: many

CDR3 DNA: TGTGCCATCAGTGAATTAGGGCAGGACACAGATACGCAGTATTTT
CDR3 protein: CAISELGQDTDTQYF
D gene: -
CDR3 length: 15
V gene: TRBV10-3
J gene: TRBJ2-3
clone size: few

CDR3 DNA: TGTGCCAGCAGCCCTCGGACAGGGGGCGAGAATGAGCAGTTCTTC
CDR3 protein: CASSPRTGGENEQFF
D gene: TRBD1
CDR3 length: 15
V gene: TRBV11-2
J gene: TRBJ2-1
clone size: many

CDR3 DNA: TGTGCCAGCAGTCGAGACAGGGGTCGCACTGAAGCTTTCTTT
CDR3 protein: CASSRDRGRTEAFF
D gene: TRBD1
CDR3 length: 14
V gene: TRBV2
J gene: TRBJ1-1
clone size: -

CDR3 DNA: TGTGCCAGCAGCTTCAGACCGGGACAGGGCGAGCAGCCCCAGCATTTT
CDR3 protein: CASSFRPGQGEQPQHF
D gene: TRBD1
CDR3 length: 16
V gene: TRBV7-2
J gene: TRBJ1-5
clone size: -

CDR3 DNA: TGCAGCGTTGAGGGAGGGTCAGGCTACGAGCAGTACTTC
CDR3 protein: CSVEGGSGYEQYF
D gene: TRBD2
CDR3 length: 13
V gene: TRBV29-1
J gene: TRBJ2-7
clone size: many

CDR3 DNA: TGCAGCGTTGGAACTAGAAACAATGAGCAGTTCTTC
CDR3 protein: CSVGTRNNEQFF
D gene: -
CDR3 length: 12
V gene: TRBV29-1
J gene: TRBJ2-1
clone size: many

CDR3 DNA: TGTGCCAGCAGCTTAATCCCGGGCCGAACGGCGACCCAGTACTTC
CDR3 protein: CASSLIPGRTATQYF
D gene: -
CDR3 length: 15
V gene: TRBV7-3
J gene: TRBJ2-5
clone size: few

CDR3 DNA: TGTGCCAGCAGCTTAAAACGGGGGGGCTCCTACAATGAGCAGTTCTTC
CDR3 protein: CASSLKRGGSYNEQFF
D gene: TRBD2
CDR3 length: 16
V gene: TRBV7-9
J gene: TRBJ2-1
clone size: -

CDR3 DNA: TGCAGCGTCAGGACGGGGCCTACGGAGCAGTACTTC
CDR3 protein: CSVRTGPTEQYF
D gene: -
CDR3 length: 12
V gene: TRBV29-1
J gene: TRBJ2-7
clone size: few

CDR3 DNA: TGCAGTGCTAGAGCAGCTACAGGGGCCCCGTACCAAGAGACCCAGTACTTC
CDR3 protein: CSARAATGAPYQETQYF
D gene: TRBD1
CDR3 length: 17
V gene: TRBV20-1
J gene: TRBJ2-5
clone size: few

CDR3 DNA: TGCGCCAGCAGCTTGACAGCGGCCGACACCGGGGAGCTGTTTTTT
CDR3 protein: CASSLTAADTGELFF
D gene: -
CDR3 length: 15
V gene: TRBV5-1
J gene: TRBJ2-2
clone size: many

CDR3 DNA: TGTGCCACCAGTGACCGGGGGACTGAAGCTTTCTTT
CDR3 protein: CATSDRGTEAFF
D gene: -
CDR3 length: 12
V gene: TRBV24-1
J gene: TRBJ1-1
clone size: many

CDR3 DNA: TGCAGCGTTGACCCTAAATTGAGCGGGGGCCCGACGACAGATACGCAGTATTTT
CDR3 protein: CSVDPKLSGGPTTDTQYF
D gene: TRBD2
CDR3 length: 18
V gene: TRBV29-1
J gene: TRBJ2-3
clone size: many

CDR3 DNA: TGTGCCAGCACCCTTAGCACAGGGATCCCTTTATGGTTC
CDR3 protein: CASTLSTGIPLWF
D gene: -
CDR3 length: 13
V gene: TRBV11-2
J gene: TRBJ2-7
clone size: many

CDR3 DNA: TGTGCCAGCAGCTTCGGGAACATTCAGTACTTC
CDR3 protein: CASSFGNIQYF
D gene: -
CDR3 length: 11
V gene: TRBV7-2
J gene: TRBJ2-4
clone size: many

CDR3 DNA: TGTGCCAGCAGCCAAGACGGGGATCTAAGCCAATACAATGAGCAGTTCTTC
CDR3 protein: CASSQDGDLSQYNEQFF
D gene: -
CDR3 length: 17
V gene: TRBV3-1
J gene: TRBJ2-1
clone size: -

CDR3 DNA: TGTGCCAGCAGCGCGGGACGGTACTACGAGCAGTACTTC
CDR3 protein: CASSAGRYYEQYF
D gene: -
CDR3 length: 13
V gene: TRBV11-2
J gene: TRBJ2-7
clone size: -

CDR3 DNA: TGTGCCAGCAGTTCCCCCCAGGGCACGACCCAAGAGACCCAGTACTTC
CDR3 protein: CASSSPQGTTQETQYF
D gene: -
CDR3 length: 16
V gene: TRBV28
J gene: TRBJ2-5
clone size: few

CDR3 DNA: TGCAGTGCTAGCCGGACGAACAATGAGCAGTTCTTC
CDR3 protein: CSASRTNNEQFF
D gene: -
CDR3 length: 12
V gene: TRBV20-1
J gene: TRBJ2-1
clone size: few

CDR3 DNA: TGCAGCGTTGATGAGGGAATTAATCAGCCCCAGCATTTT
CDR3 protein: CSVDEGINQPQHF
D gene: -
CDR3 length: 13
V gene: TRBV29-1
J gene: TRBJ1-5
clone size: many

CDR3 DNA: TGCAGTGCTAGAGACTATACGGGACTAGCGGGAATCAATGAGCAGTTCTTC
CDR3 protein: CSARDYTGLAGINEQFF
D gene: TRBD2
CDR3 length: 17
V gene: TRBV20-1
J gene: TRBJ2-1
clone size: many

CDR3 DNA: TGCAGCGTTGTTCCCCATTGGGGAGTGGACACTGAAGCTTTCTTT
CDR3 protein: CSVVPHWGVDTEAFF
D gene: -
CDR3 length: 15
V gene: TRBV29-1
J gene: TRBJ1-1
clone size: many

CDR3 DNA: TGTGCCAGCAGCAAAAAAGAGACCCAGTACTTC
CDR3 protein: CASSKKETQYF
D gene: -
CDR3 length: 11
V gene: TRBV7-6
J gene: TRBJ2-5
clone size: -

CDR3 DNA: TGCGCCAGCAGCTTTCCCCTAGCGGGGGAAGTGAGGGAGCAGTTCTTC
CDR3 protein: CASSFPLAGEVREQFF
D gene: TRBD2
CDR3 length: 16
V gene: TRBV5-1
J gene: TRBJ2-1
clone size: few

CDR3 DNA: TGCGCCAGCAGCTTCGACGGGGCCGGCGAGCAGTACTTC
CDR3 protein: CASSFDGAGEQYF
D gene: -
CDR3 length: 13
V gene: TRBV5-1
J gene: TRBJ2-7
clone size: few

CDR3 DNA: TGTGCCAGCAGTTTAAATGCGGCCATCACTGAAGCTTTCTTT
CDR3 protein: CASSLNAAITEAFF
D gene: -
CDR3 length: 14
V gene: TRBV12-3/TRBV12-4
J gene: TRBJ1-1
clone size: -

CDR3 DNA: TGTGCCAGCAGTTTGGCGAGCGGGGGGAGTGAGCAGTTCTTC
CDR3 protein: CASSLASGGSEQFF
D gene: TRBD2
CDR3 length: 14
V gene: TRBV12-3/TRBV12-4
J gene: TRBJ2-1
clone size: -

CDR3 DNA: TGTGCCAGCAGACCCCGGGGAGATACGCAGTATTTT
CDR3 protein: CASRPRGDTQYF
D gene: -
CDR3 length: 12
V gene: TRBV27
J gene: TRBJ2-3
clone size: many

CDR3 DNA: TGCAGCGTTGGTCGGCGCGGTACAGATACGCAGTATTTT
CDR3 protein: CSVGRRGTDTQYF
D gene: -
CDR3 length: 13
V gene: TRBV29-1
J gene: TRBJ2-3
clone size: few

CDR3 DNA: TGCAGCGTCCTAGGCTACAATGAGCAGTTCTTC
CDR3 protein: CSVLGYNEQFF
D gene: -
CDR3 length: 11
V gene: TRBV29-1
J gene: TRBJ2-1
clone size: many

CDR3 DNA: TGTGCCACCAGTGGAGGGAGGGCCTTCAATGAGCAGTTCTTC
CDR3 protein: CATSGGRAFNEQFF
D gene: TRBD2
CDR3 length: 14
V gene: TRBV24-1
J gene: TRBJ2-1
clone size: -

CDR3 DNA: TGTGCCAGCAGACTATCGGGGCCGTCCTACGAGCAGTACTTC
CDR3 protein: CASRLSGPSYEQYF
D gene: -
CDR3 length: 14
V gene: TRBV2
J gene: TRBJ2-7
clone size: -

CDR3 DNA: TGCAGTGCTAGCCCCAGGACTAGCGGGATATACTACGAGCAGTACTTC
CDR3 protein: CSASPRTSGIYYEQYF
D gene: TRBD2
CDR3 length: 16
V gene: TRBV20-1
J gene: TRBJ2-7
clone size: many

CDR3 DNA: TGTGCCAGCAGTTACTCTTTTCCGGGTACAGATACGCAGTATTTT
CDR3 protein: CASSYSFPGTDTQYF
D gene: -
CDR3 length: 15
V gene: TRBV6-5
J gene: TRBJ2-3
clone size: few

CDR3 DNA: TGTGCCAGCATGAGCGGGAGGTACATAGAGACCCAGTACTTC
CDR3 protein: CASMSGRYIETQYF
D gene: TRBD2
CDR3 length: 14
V gene: TRBV28
J gene: TRBJ2-5
clone size: -

CDR3 DNA: TGCGCCAGCAGCAACTCCATATTACAGGGGAATGAGCAGTTCTTC
CDR3 protein: CASSNSILQGNEQFF
D gene: TRBD1
CDR3 length: 15
V gene: TRBV5-1
J gene: TRBJ2-1
clone size: few

CDR3 DNA: TGTGCCAGCAGTAACGGACTAGCGGGGGGGCGTAGGAACAATGAGCAGTTCTTC
CDR3 protein: CASSNGLAGGRRNNEQFF
D gene: TRBD2
CDR3 length: 18
V gene: TRBV12-3/TRBV12-4
J gene: TRBJ2-1
clone size: -

CDR3 DNA: TGTGCCATCAGTGAACGGCTAGCGGGGGGCCAAAGCTCCTACAATGAGCAGTTCTTC
CDR3 protein: CAISERLAGGQSSYNEQFF
D gene: TRBD2
CDR3 length: 19
V gene: TRBV10-3
J gene: TRBJ2-1
clone size: many

CDR3 DNA: TGTGCCAGCAGCCAAGCGGGACTAGCGGGGTCGAACACCGGGGAGCTGTTTTTT
CDR3 protein: CASSQAGLAGSNTGELFF
D gene: TRBD2
CDR3 length: 18
V gene: TRBV4-2
J gene: TRBJ2-2
clone size: -

CDR3 DNA: TGTGCCATTCAGAGCGGGGGGGAGGACACAGATACGCAGTATTTT
CDR3 protein: CAIQSGGEDTDTQYF
D gene: TRBD2
CDR3 length: 15
V gene: TRBV28
J gene: TRBJ2-3
clone size: few